Each of the 21 T cell receptor beta chains below was sequenced from the same sample in a study of T cells in Graves' hyperthyroidism and ophthalmopathy. RNA transcripts were the template for amplifying TCR beta CDR3 regions. Using the HTBI primer set, a first-round RT-PCR was run on the TCR CDR3. TCRdb analysed the multiplex PCR reads with MiXCR anew, one entry per CDR3 protein. The table has nearly 750,000 distinct CDR3 sequences, 35% seen once. The sample was blood. The receptors were sampled from a woman aged 40 to 50 with Graves' hyperthyroidism.

Note on this clonotype: The CDR3 end shows no conserved phenylalanine or tryptophan, and so a read error is likely. Because the CDR3's place on the DNA is in doubt, the DNA is left out and the CDR3 is given as listed by TCRdb. The chain uses TRBV7-9 and TRBJ2-2. The CDR3 spans 15 amino acids, including both terminal residues. Germline CDR1 and CDR2: SEHNR and FQNEAQ (reference sequence). The CDR3 region is CASSQDGANTGEKRL.

In this sample, this clonotype turned up a few times. This sequence joins TRBV7-2 and TRBJ1-1; D not resolved. The CDR3 sequence is 18 residues long. CDR1 is SGHTA and CDR2 is FQGNSA in the germline V gene. Trimming removed 3 bases at V and 0 bases at J, with 20 bases between. The CDR3 DNA sequence: TGTGCCAGCAGCTTTATAACCTCATACGTGGGGATGAACACTGAAGCTTTCTTT. Amino acids: CASSFITSYVGMNTEAFF.

This clonotype has at least ten counts. This chain joins TRBV9 and TRBJ1-2, with a tentative D call TRBD1 (6 bases). From germline, CDR1 is SGDLS and CDR2 YYNGEE. This CDR3 is built from 16 residues. V gave up 0 bases and J gave up 5 bases, with 17 bases separating them. In DNA, the CDR3 is TGTGCCAGCAGCGTAGGTGGTGGGGCAGGGGCGTATGGCTACACCTTC. Translation gives CASSVGGGAGAYGYTF.

This clonotype was counted between two and nine times. The chain recombines TRBV3-1 with TRBJ2-7; TRBD2 matches at 7 bases. The CDR3 contains 13 residues. V dropped 1 base and J dropped 8; count of bases not matched to a gene: 5. From germline, CDR1 is LGHDT and CDR2 YNNKEL (reference sequence). The CDR3 sequence: CASSQVGREKQYF. The CDR3 nucleotides are TGTGCCAGCAGCCAAGTCGGGCGGGAGAAGCAGTACTTC.

In regard to this clonotype: The germline gene is not matched at one end of the junction; a read error may be the cause. This chain links TRBV11-1 with TRBJ1-6; TRBD1 aligns across 8 bases. Germline V lookup: CDR1 SGHAT, CDR2 FQDESV (reference sequence). The CDR3 length is 14 residues. The CDR3 DNA reads as TGCGCCAGCAGCCGGGACAGGCCAAATTCACCCCTCCACTTT. Its translation: CASSRDRPNSPLHF.

This clonotype was seen ten or more times. The chain couples TRBV6-1 to TRBJ1-1; no clear D gene. Germline values: CDR1 MNHNS, CDR2 SASEGT. The CDR3 contains 12 residues. The V end lost 1 base, the J end lost 4 bases, and 4 bases lay between the germline ends. CDR3: CASSEGGTEAFF. The CDR3 bases are TGTGCCAGCAGTGAAGGCGGCACTGAAGCTTTCTTT.

The V and J genes are TRBV7-9 and TRBJ2-2; 10 nucleotides agree with TRBD1. Germline V gives CDR1 SEHNR, CDR2 FQNEAQ (reference sequence). This CDR3 contains 17 residues. V shed 1 base and J 3 bases; nucleotides not matched to a gene: 5. The CDR3 protein is CASSLGPGQGHTGELFF. In nucleotides, the CDR3 is TGTGCCAGCAGCTTAGGGCCGGGACAGGGGCACACCGGGGAGCTGTTTTTT. The full variable domain, completed using reference TRBV7-9 and TRBJ2-2, is DTGVSQNPRHKITKRGQNVTFRCDPISEHNRLYWYRQTLGQGPEFLTYFQNEAQLEKSRLLSDRFSAERPKGSFSTLEIQRTEQGDSAMYLCASSLGPGQGHTGELFFGEGSRLTVL.

This clonotype has a single count. This sequence joins TRBV6-2 or TRBV6-3 and TRBJ1-3; D not certain. The CDR3 has 16 residues. Trimming removed 2 bases at V and 0 bases at J, with 11 bases between. Germline V CDR1 and CDR2: MNHEY, SVGEGT. The DNA of the CDR3 is TGTGCCAGCAGTTACGGGGTGTCCTGCTCTGGAAACACCATATATTTT. It yields the protein CASSYGVSCSGNTIYF.

This clonotype was seen a few times. The V gene is TRBV7-2, the J gene TRBJ2-3; possibly TRBD1 for D (6 bases). This CDR3 is built from 15 residues. Trimming left V 8 bases short and J 3 bases short, with 18 bases between. Germline V lookup: CDR1 SGHTA, CDR2 FQGNSA. The CDR3 DNA reads as TGTGCCAGCGGCGTACAGGGTTTGGGGACAGATACGCAGTATTTT. The encoded protein is CASGVQGLGTDTQYF.

This clonotype was seen more than once but under ten times. The chain is built from TRBV4-1 and TRBJ2-7, with D possibly matching TRBD2 (6 bases). CDR1 MGHRA and CDR2 YSYEKL come from the germline V gene. The CDR3 loop spans 15 amino acids. V was trimmed by 3 bases and J by 2 bases, leaving 14 bases between them. The chain's CDR3 is CASSHPVGGAYEQYF. For the CDR3, the DNA is TGCGCCAGCAGCCACCCCGTGGGGGGTGCCTACGAGCAGTACTTC.

This clonotype was counted many times. V and J are TRBV7-2 and TRBJ2-5; 13 positions agree with TRBD2. CDR3 length: 18 residues. V lost 4 bases and J lost 2; bases outside the gene matches: 10. CDR1 SGHTA and CDR2 FQGNSA come from the germline V gene. CDR3 sequence (DNA): TGTGCCAGCAGCTCGCGGACTAGCGGGGGCCTGCTACAAGAGACCCAGTACTTC. As protein: CASSSRTSGGLLQETQYF.

This clonotype was seen many times. This rearrangement joins TRBV19 to TRBJ1-3; a weak D match, TRBD1 (6 bases). V gave up 8 bases and J gave up 1 base, with 9 bases separating them. The V gene's germline CDR1 is LNHDA and CDR2 SQIVND (reference sequence). This CDR3 spans 13 amino acids. DNA for the CDR3: TGTGCCAGTGCAGGGGAATCTGGAAACACCATATATTTT. Protein product: CASAGESGNTIYF.

To note about this clonotype: A much larger clone differs by one base, so this may be a read error. The CDR3 DNA follows: TGTGCCATCAGCCCACAGGGGATCAGGGGAAAACTGTTTTTT. It specifies CAISPQGIRGKLFF. The rearrangement links TRBV10-3 to TRBJ1-4; 7 bases are shared with TRBD1. Looked up from germline, CDR1 is ENHRY and CDR2 is SYGVKD. Germline trimming cut 6 bases from V and 10 bases from J; bases unmatched to any gene: 11. The CDR3 loop spans 14 amino acids.

In its sample, this clonotype was seen a few times. This rearrangement joins TRBV6-5 to TRBJ1-5, with TRBD1 matching 9 bases. Germline V gene data show CDR1 as MNHEY and CDR2 as SVGAGI. Trimming removed 0 bases from V and 3 bases from J; junction bases left unmatched: 6. CDR3 length: 17 residues. CDR3 sequence: CASSYSLTGGVNQPQHF. The CDR3 bases are TGTGCCAGCAGTTACTCCCTGACAGGGGGTGTCAATCAGCCCCAGCATTTT.

This clonotype was picked up many times. This chain uses TRBV10-3 with TRBJ2-5; D remains ambiguous. The germline gives CDR1 ENHRY, CDR2 SYGVKD. The CDR3 covers 12 residues. Deletions cut 2 bases from V and 3 bases from J, with 4 bases between. The CDR3 DNA sequence: TGTGCCATCAGTGAGACAGAAGAGACCCAGTACTTC. Translating it yields CAISETEETQYF.

This clonotype was picked up a small number of times. The chain recombines TRBV7-9 with TRBJ2-3, with a tentative D call TRBD1 (7 bases). This CDR3 spans 16 amino acids. CDR1 is SEHNR and CDR2 is FQNEAQ in the germline V gene (reference sequence). V dropped 3 bases and J dropped 6 bases, with 19 bases sitting between them. CDR3 DNA: TGTGCCAGCAGCTTGGCAGGGGGGCCAGGAACGGATACGCAGTATTTT. This sequence encodes CASSLAGGPGTDTQYF.

This chain links TRBV7-9 with TRBJ1-2, with D tentatively TRBD1 (5 bases). CDR1 and CDR2 from the germline V gene are SEHNR and FQNEAQ (reference sequence). The germline V and J ends were trimmed by 1 base and 5 bases, with 11 bases remaining between them. The CDR3 has 14 amino acids. The CDR3 is CASSLDTGGYGYTF. CDR3 sequence (DNA): TGTGCCAGCAGCTTAGATACAGGAGGATATGGCTACACCTTC.

The chain is built from TRBV3-1 and TRBJ1-2; no definite D call. Trimming shortened V by 0 bases and J by 5 bases, and 16 bases separated the two germline ends. Germline V gene data show CDR1 as LGHDT and CDR2 as YNNKEL (reference sequence). This CDR3 spans 16 amino acids. The CDR3 loop is CASSQDMHLASYGYTF. CDR3 in DNA: TGTGCCAGCAGCCAAGATATGCACCTAGCTTCGTATGGCTACACCTTC. Based on the CDR3 plus reference TRBV3-1 and TRBJ1-2, the full variable domain is DTAVSQTPKYLVTQMGNDKSIKCEQNLGHDTMYWYKQDSKKFLKIMFSYNNKELIINETVPNRFSPKSPDKAHLNLHINSLELGDSAVYFCASSQDMHLASYGYTFGSGTRLTVV.

Many counts were recorded for this clonotype. The chain recombines TRBV20-1 with TRBJ1-2; D is uncertain. The germline gives CDR1 DFQATT, CDR2 SNEGSKA (reference sequence). V was trimmed by 5 bases and J by 4 bases, leaving 8 bases between them. The CDR3 contains 11 residues. The CDR3 here is CSASGIYGYTF. The DNA of the CDR3 is TGCAGTGCTTCCGGGATCTATGGCTACACCTTC.

The CDR3 is CASSRGGEYSGNTIYF. In DNA, the CDR3 is TGTGCCAGCTCACGCGGAGGGGAATACTCTGGAAACACCATATATTTT. This rearrangement joins TRBV11-2 to TRBJ1-3, with a possible D match to TRBD1 (5 bases). The CDR3 loop spans 16 amino acids. The germline V and J ends were trimmed by 8 bases and 0 bases, with 17 bases remaining between them. The germline V gene has CDR1 SGHAT and CDR2 FQNNGV.

The sample holds a few counts of this clonotype. The V call is TRBV14, the J call TRBJ1-4; possible D gene TRBD1, 6 bases. Germline CDR1 SGHDN, CDR2 FVKESK. The germline V and J ends were trimmed by 0 bases and 8 bases, with 13 bases remaining between them. The CDR3 loop spans 15 amino acids. The CDR3 nucleotides are TGTGCCAGCAGCCAAGATTGGGGGGCAGGGGAAAAACTGTTTTTT. Its translation is CASSQDWGAGEKLFF.